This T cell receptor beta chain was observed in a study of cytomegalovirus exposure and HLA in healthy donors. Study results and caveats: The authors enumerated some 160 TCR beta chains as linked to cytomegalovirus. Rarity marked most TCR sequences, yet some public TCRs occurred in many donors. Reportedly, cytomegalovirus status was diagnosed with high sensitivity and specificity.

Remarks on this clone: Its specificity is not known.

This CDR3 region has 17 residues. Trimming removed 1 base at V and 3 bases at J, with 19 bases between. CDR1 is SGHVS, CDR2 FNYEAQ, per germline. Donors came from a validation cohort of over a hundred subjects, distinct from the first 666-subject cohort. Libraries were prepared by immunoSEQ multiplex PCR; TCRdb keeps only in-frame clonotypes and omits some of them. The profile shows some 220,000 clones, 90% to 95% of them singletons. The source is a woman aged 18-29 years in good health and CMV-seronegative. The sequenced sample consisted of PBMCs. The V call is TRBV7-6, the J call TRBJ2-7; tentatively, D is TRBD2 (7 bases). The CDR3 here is CASSLVGGGQGRYEQYF. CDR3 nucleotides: TGTGCCAGCAGCTTAGTAGGGGGGGGGCAGGGCCGCTACGAGCAGTACTTC.